These 18 T cell receptor beta chains share one sample of origin, sequenced in a study of CD8+CD57+ T cells in acquired aplastic anemia. Sequencing was done on patients that had shown CD8+CD57+ cell expansion by flow cytometry. Genomic DNA templated the TCR beta VDJ and CDR3 profiling. TCRdb reprocessed the reads via MiXCR and lists one record per CDR3 protein. The data show roughly 120,000 distinct CDR3 sequences, with 55% to 70% seen just once and 25% to 30% held by the top ten. Sequenced input: sorted CD4+, CD8+, or CD8+CD57+ T cells (not recorded which) from PBMCs. All receptors derive from a human donor with aplastic anemia.

The chain links TRBV6-1 to TRBJ1-1; possible D gene TRBD1, 5 bases. V lost 1 base and J 3 bases, leaving 9 bases between the germline ends. Germline V gene sequence: CDR1 MNHNS, CDR2 SASEGT. The CDR3 loop spans 14 amino acids. CDR3 sequence reads: CASSEVGEDTEAFF. The CDR3 DNA reads TGTGCCAGCAGTGAAGTAGGGGAGGACACTGAAGCTTTCTTT.

The chain has TRBV2 and TRBJ1-2, with D unclear. This CDR3 spans 12 amino acids. V lost 5 bases and J 14 bases, leaving 18 bases between the germline ends. Germline assignment: CDR1 SNHLY and CDR2 FYNNEI. The CDR3 reads CASSQSFPKDTF. The DNA for the CDR3 is TGTGCCAGCAGTCAATCCTTCCCCAAGGATACCTTC.

The rearrangement links TRBV20-1 to TRBJ1-1, with D tentatively TRBD1 (5 bases). CDR1 and CDR2 (germline): DFQATT, SNEGSKA (reference sequence). Trimming shortened V by 8 bases and J by 4 bases, and 17 bases separated the two germline ends. This CDR3 contains 13 residues. CDR3 sequence (DNA): TGCAGTTCGACCGGGACCTGGCGCACTGAAGCTTTCTTT. Translated: CSSTGTWRTEAFF.

This clonotype has just a few counts. The chain joins TRBV29-1 to TRBJ1-4; the D gene is possibly TRBD1 (5 bases). Trimming cost V 7 bases and J 6 bases, with 15 bases left between them. Germline V gene sequence: CDR1 SQVTM, CDR2 ANQGSEA. The length of the CDR3 is 13 residues. The CDR3 loop is CSAKLGVDEKLFF. CDR3 nucleotides: TGCAGCGCTAAGCTGGGGGTGGATGAAAAACTGTTTTTT.

The rearrangement links TRBV29-1 to TRBJ1-5, with no clear D. Trimming took 5 bases from V and 1 from J, leaving 6 bases between them. From germline, CDR1 is SQVTM and CDR2 ANQGSEA. This CDR3 comprises 12 residues. The CDR3 here is CSVRTSNQPQHF. The CDR3 bases are TGCAGCGTTAGGACGAGCAATCAGCCCCAGCATTTT.

This clonotype has a count of ten or more. The chain is built from TRBV5-8 and TRBJ2-6; D not certain. Germline loops: CDR1 SGHTS, CDR2 YDEGEE. The CDR3 covers 15 residues. Trimming removed 1 base from V and 0 bases from J, with 5 bases in between. The DNA of the CDR3 is TGTGCCAGCAGCTTGAAAAGCTCTGGGGCCAACGTCCTGACTTTC. Its translation: CASSLKSSGANVLTF.

The CDR3 spells CSARAGTGGQEQYF. CDR3 sequence (DNA): TGCAGTGCTAGGGCAGGGACAGGGGGCCAAGAGCAGTACTTC. V is TRBV20-1 and J is TRBJ2-7; 12 bases are shared with TRBD1. There are 14 residues in the CDR3. CDR1 DFQATT and CDR2 SNEGSKA come from the germline V gene (reference sequence). J lost 7 bases, V lost 3 bases, and 7 bases had no gene match.

The chain has TRBV7-9 and TRBJ2-3; the D is unclear. The CDR3 is made up of 13 amino acids. The V gene's germline CDR1 is SEHNR and CDR2 FQNEAQ (reference sequence). With 6 bases removed from V and 3 bases from J, the gap between germline ends came to 10 bases. The CDR3 DNA reads TGTGCCAGCAGACCCTCAGAGACAGATACGCAGTATTTT. Amino acid sequence: CASRPSETDTQYF.

This clonotype was seen a handful of times. The gene calls are TRBV27 and TRBJ2-5, with D hard to call. With 6 bases removed from V and 4 bases from J, the gap between germline ends came to 15 bases. CDR3 length: 14 residues. CDR1 and CDR2 from the germline V gene are MNHEY and SMNVEV (reference sequence). In DNA form, the CDR3 reads TGTGCCAGCAGACATGACCGCGGAAGAGAGACCCAGTACTTC. Amino acid sequence: CASRHDRGRETQYF.

The chain has TRBV20-1 and TRBJ1-2, with a tentative D call TRBD1 (6 bases). This CDR3 has 15 amino acids. Trimming pared 4 bases from V and 5 bases from J, leaving 20 bases between. Germline lookup yields CDR1 DFQATT and CDR2 SNEGSKA (reference sequence). In nucleotides, the CDR3 is TGCAGTGCTAAGGAGGCCGTGGGAGGGGGATATGGCTACACCTTC. It translates to CSAKEAVGGGYGYTF.

This clonotype came up many times. CDR3 region: CASSLGVTSREQYF. The CDR3 region has the DNA TGTGCCAGCAGCTTGGGGGTAACTAGTCGAGAGCAGTACTTC. The rearrangement links TRBV5-5 to TRBJ2-7; maybe TRBD2 (5 bases). The germline gives CDR1 SGHKS, CDR2 YYEKEE (reference sequence). CDR3 length equals 14 residues. Trimming removed 0 bases from V and 7 bases from J, with 14 bases in between.

The gene calls are TRBV28 and TRBJ2-1; D not certain. Trimming stripped 5 bases from V and 9 bases from J, with 8 bases between. Germline values: CDR1 MDHEN, CDR2 SYDVKM. The CDR3 totals 11 residues. In nucleotides, the CDR3 is TGTGCCAGCAGTACACTTAGTGAGCAGTTCTTC. Translating it yields CASSTLSEQFF.

The V call is TRBV11-1, the J call TRBJ1-4; D might be TRBD1 (5 bases). The germline CDR1 and CDR2 sequences are SGHAT and FQDESV (reference sequence). Trimming removed 4 bases at V and 7 bases at J, with 19 bases between. This CDR3 region has 16 residues. The CDR3 region has the DNA TGTGCCAGCAGCTGGGGGGTTCCGGGGTTAGGTGAAAAACTGTTTTTT. It is translated as CASSWGVPGLGEKLFF.

The chain combines TRBV7-9 with TRBJ2-1; 8 bases are shared with TRBD2. The CDR3 loop spans 13 amino acids. Germline-derived CDR1 and CDR2 are SEHNR and FQNEAQ (reference sequence). The V gene end was trimmed by 6 bases and the J gene end by 4 bases; junction bases not matched to a gene: 2. The CDR3 sequence: CASSAGGYNEQFF. CDR3 nucleotide sequence: TGTGCCAGCAGTGCGGGGGGTTACAATGAGCAGTTCTTC. Drawing the rest from reference TRBV7-9 and TRBJ2-1, the complete variable domain is DTGVSQNPRHKITKRGQNVTFRCDPISEHNRLYWYRQTLGQGPEFLTYFQNEAQLEKSRLLSDRFSAERPKGSFSTLEIQRTEQGDSAMYLCASSAGGYNEQFFGPGTRLTVL.

A single count supports this clonotype. Since the CDR3 does not end with the conserved phenylalanine or tryptophan, this likely comes from a read error. The chain combines TRBV11-1 with TRBJ2-6; 8 bases map to TRBD1. The CDR3 runs to 15 residues. V dropped 5 bases and J dropped 3; count of bases not matched to a gene: 3. The germline gives CDR1 SGHAT, CDR2 FQDESV (reference sequence). The CDR3 bases are TGTGCCAGCAGCCAAACAGGGGGTGGGGCCAACGTCCTGACTTCC. Translation: CASSQTGGGANVLTS.

The J gene is TRBJ1-1, the V gene TRBV7-9; no clear D gene. V was clipped by 4 bases and J by 1 base, with 7 bases between them. CDR1 is SEHNR, CDR2 FQNEAQ, per germline (reference sequence). This CDR3 has 13 residues. CDR3 nucleotide sequence: TGTGCCAGCAGCTGGACGGAGAACACTGAAGCTTTCTTT. As protein: CASSWTENTEAFF.

Turning to this clonotype: One end of the junction varies from germline; a read error may be responsible. The J gene is TRBJ2-7, the V gene TRBV10-3; D is unclear. Germline lookup yields CDR1 ENHRY and CDR2 SYGVKD. The CDR3 extends over 17 amino acids. CDR3 sequence (DNA): TGTGCCAGCAGTAATTCTCCACTTAGACCTGGGAACTACGAGCAGTACTTC. Protein product: CASSNSPLRPGNYEQYF.

The rearrangement links TRBV5-4 to TRBJ1-1; perhaps TRBD1 as D (5 bases). The CDR3 has 12 residues. V gave up 4 bases and J gave up 7 bases, with 11 bases separating them. Germline V gives CDR1 SGHNT, CDR2 YYREEE (reference sequence). The CDR3 loop reads CASSPGHGEAFF. The CDR3 DNA reads TGTGCCAGCAGCCCTGGACACGGTGAAGCTTTCTTT.